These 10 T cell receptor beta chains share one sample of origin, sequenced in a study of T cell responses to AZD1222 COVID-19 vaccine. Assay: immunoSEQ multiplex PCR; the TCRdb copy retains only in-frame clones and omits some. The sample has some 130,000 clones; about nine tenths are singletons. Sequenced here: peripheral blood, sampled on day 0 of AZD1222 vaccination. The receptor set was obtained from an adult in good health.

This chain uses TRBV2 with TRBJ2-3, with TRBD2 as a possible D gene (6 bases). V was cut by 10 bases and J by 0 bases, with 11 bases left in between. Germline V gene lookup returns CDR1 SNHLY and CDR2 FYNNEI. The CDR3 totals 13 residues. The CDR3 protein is CATSSESTDTQYF. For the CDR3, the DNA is TGTGCCACCTCTAGCGAAAGCACAGATACGCAGTATTTT.

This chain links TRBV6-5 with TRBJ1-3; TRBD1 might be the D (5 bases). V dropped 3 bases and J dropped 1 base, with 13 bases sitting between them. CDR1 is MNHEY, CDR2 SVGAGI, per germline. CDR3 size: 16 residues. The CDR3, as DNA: TGTGCCAGCAGTTATTCGATGGGACTTTCTGGAAACACCATATATTTT. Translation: CASSYSMGLSGNTIYF.

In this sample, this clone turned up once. The DNA of the CDR3 is TGTGCCAGCAGGCAATTTACAGGGGAACGGGGTTCACCCCTCCACTTT. Translated: CASRQFTGERGSPLHF. The chain recombines TRBV27 with TRBJ1-6, with 7 bases fitting TRBD1. CDR3 length: 16 residues. CDR1 and CDR2 (germline): MNHEY, SMNVEV (reference sequence). Trimming at V came to 6 bases and at J to 9 bases, leaving 14 bases not matched to a gene.

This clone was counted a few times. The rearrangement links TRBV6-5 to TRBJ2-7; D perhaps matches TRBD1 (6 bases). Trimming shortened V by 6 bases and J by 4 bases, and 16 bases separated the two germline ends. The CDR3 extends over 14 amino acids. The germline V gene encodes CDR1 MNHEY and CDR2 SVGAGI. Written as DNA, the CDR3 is TGTGCCAGCAGATTACAGGGATGGACTTACGAGCAGTACTTC. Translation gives CASRLQGWTYEQYF.

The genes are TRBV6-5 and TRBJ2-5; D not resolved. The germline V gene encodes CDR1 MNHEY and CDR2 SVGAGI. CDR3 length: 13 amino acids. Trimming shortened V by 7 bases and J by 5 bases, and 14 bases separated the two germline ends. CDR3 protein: CASTLWIGETQYF. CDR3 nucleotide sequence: TGTGCCAGCACGCTCTGGATTGGGGAGACCCAGTACTTC.

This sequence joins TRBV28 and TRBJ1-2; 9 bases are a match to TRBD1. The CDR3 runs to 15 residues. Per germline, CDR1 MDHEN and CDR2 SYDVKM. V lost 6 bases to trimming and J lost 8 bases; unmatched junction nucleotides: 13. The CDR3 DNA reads TGTGCCAGCAGCTACACGACAGGGGGTTCGGGCGGCTACACCTTC. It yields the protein CASSYTTGGSGGYTF.

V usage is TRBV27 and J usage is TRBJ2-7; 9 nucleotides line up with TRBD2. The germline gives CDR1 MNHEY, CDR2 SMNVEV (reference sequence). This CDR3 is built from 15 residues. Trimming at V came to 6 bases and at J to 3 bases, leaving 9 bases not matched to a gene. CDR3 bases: TGTGCCAGCAGCGTGCGGGGGGGTCTCTACTACGAGCAGTACTTC. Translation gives CASSVRGGLYYEQYF.

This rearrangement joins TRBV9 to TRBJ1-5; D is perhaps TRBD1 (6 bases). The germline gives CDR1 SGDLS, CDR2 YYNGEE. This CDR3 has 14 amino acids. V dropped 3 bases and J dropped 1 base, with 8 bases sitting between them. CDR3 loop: CASSEGGSNQPQHF. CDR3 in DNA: TGTGCCAGCAGCGAAGGGGGGAGCAATCAGCCCCAGCATTTT.

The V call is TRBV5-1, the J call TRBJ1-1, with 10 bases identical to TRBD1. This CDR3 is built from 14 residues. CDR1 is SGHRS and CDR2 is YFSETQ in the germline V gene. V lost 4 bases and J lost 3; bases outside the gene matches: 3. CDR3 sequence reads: CASSKDRGDTEAFF. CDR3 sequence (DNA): TGCGCCAGCAGCAAGGACAGGGGGGACACTGAAGCTTTCTTT.

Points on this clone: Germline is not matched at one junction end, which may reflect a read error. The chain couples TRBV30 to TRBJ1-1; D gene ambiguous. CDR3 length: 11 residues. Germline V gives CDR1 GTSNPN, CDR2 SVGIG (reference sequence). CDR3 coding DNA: TGTGCCTGGAATAGGAACGCTGAAGCTTTCTTT. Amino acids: CAWNRNAEAFF. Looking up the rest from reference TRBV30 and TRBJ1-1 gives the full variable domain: SQTIHQWPATLVQPVGSPLSLECTVEGTSNPNLYWYRQAAGRGLQLLFYSVGIGQISSEVPQNLSASRPQDRQFILSSKKLLLSDSGFYLCAWNRNAEAFFGQGTRLTVV.